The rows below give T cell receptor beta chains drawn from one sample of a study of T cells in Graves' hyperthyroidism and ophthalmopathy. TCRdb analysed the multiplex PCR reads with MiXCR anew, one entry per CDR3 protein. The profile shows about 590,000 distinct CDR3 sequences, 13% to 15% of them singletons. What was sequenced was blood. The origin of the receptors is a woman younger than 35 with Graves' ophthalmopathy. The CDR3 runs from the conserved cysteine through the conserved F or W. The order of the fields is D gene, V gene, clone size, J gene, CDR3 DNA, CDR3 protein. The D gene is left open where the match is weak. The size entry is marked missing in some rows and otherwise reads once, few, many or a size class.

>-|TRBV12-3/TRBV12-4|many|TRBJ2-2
TGTGCCAGCACCCCCAGTAACACCGGGGAGCTGTTTTTT
CASTPSNTGELFF
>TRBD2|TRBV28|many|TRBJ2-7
TGTGCCAGCCCTCCCCAGGCAGGGACTAAGGTCCCGTACGAGCAGTACTTC
CASPPQAGTKVPYEQYF
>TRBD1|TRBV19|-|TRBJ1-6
TGTGCCAGTAGTATGGAGACAGGGCGTTTGTCACCCCTCCACTTT
CASSMETGRLSPLHF
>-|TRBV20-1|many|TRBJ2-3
TGCAGTGCTAGCCTCAGCCGAGATACGCAGTATTTT
CSASLSRDTQYF
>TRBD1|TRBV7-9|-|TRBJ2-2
TGTGCCAGCAGCTTGACAGGGGGCAGGATCGGGGAGCTGTTTTTT
CASSLTGGRIGELFF
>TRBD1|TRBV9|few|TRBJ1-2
TGTGCCAGCAGTGATGGACAGGGGGACTATGGCTACACCTTC
CASSDGQGDYGYTF
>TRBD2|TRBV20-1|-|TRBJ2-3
TGCAGTGCCCGGACGGGACTAGCGGGAGCTAGGCGTGGAGATACGCAGTATTTT
CSARTGLAGARRGDTQYF
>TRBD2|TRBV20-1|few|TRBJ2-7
TGCAGTGCTAGTAGGAAGCGGGAGCACCTAACCTACGAGCAGTACTTC
CSASRKREHLTYEQYF
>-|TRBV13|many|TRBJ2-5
TGTGCCAGCAGCTTATTTTGGGGGACAACCGAAGAGACCCAGTACTTC
CASSLFWGTTEETQYF
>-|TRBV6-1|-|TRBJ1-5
TGTGCCAGCAGCCCGGTTTATAGCAATCAGCCCCAGCATTTT
CASSPVYSNQPQHF
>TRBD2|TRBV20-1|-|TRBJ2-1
TGCAGTGCTAGAGATGGGTTAGCGGGGACATATGAGCAGTTCTTC
CSARDGLAGTYEQFF
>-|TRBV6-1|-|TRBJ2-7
TGTGCCAGCAGGGATGGGGGTTATGGTCTCGAGCAGTACTTC
CASRDGGYGLEQYF
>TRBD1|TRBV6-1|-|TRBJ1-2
TGTGCCAGCAGTGGGACAGGGGGCGCAAACCCGGAAGGCTACACCTTC
CASSGTGGANPEGYTF
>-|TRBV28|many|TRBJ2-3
TGTGCCAGCAGCGTTACTAGCAGCCTCACAGATACGCAGTATTTT
CASSVTSSLTDTQYF
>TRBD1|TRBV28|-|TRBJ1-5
TGTGCCAGCAGCCGACAGGGGGCGGTTAGCAATCAGCCCCAGCATTTT
CASSRQGAVSNQPQHF
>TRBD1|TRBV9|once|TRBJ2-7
TGTGCCAGCAGCGACATCCCGGGACAGGGTGGGGAGCAGTACTTC
CASSDIPGQGGEQYF
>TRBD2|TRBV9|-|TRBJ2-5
TGTGCCAGCAGCGTATGGGGGGGGGGACAAGAGACCCAGTACTTC
CASSVWGGGQETQYF
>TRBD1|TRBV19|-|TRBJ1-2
TGTACCAGTACCACCCCGGGACAGGCCTACTCAAACTATGGCTACACCTTC
CTSTTPGQAYSNYGYTF
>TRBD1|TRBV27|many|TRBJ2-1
TGTGCCAGCAATTCGAACAGGGGGCCTTACAATGAGCAGTTCTTC
CASNSNRGPYNEQFF
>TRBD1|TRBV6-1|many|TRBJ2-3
TGTGCCAGCAGTGCCCCCGGGACAGGGTTCACAGATACGCAGTATTTT
CASSAPGTGFTDTQYF
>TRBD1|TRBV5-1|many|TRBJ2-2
TGCGCCAGCCACTCCAGGGGGACCGGGGAGCTGTTTTTT
CASHSRGTGELFF
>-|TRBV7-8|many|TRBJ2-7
TGTGCCAGCAGCTTATCTGGAGGGCCCTACGAGCAGTACTTC
CASSLSGGPYEQYF
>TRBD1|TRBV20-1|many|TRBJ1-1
TGCAGTGCTAGGCTCGGGACAGCGACTGAAGCTTTCTTT
CSARLGTATEAFF
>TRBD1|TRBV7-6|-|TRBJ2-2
TGTGCCAGCAGCGCGATTTACAGGGGGCCCGGGGAGCTGTTTTTT
CASSAIYRGPGELFF
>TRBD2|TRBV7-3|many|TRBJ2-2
TGTGCCAGCAGCTTAACGGGACTAGCGGTCAACACCGGGGAGCTGTTTTTT
CASSLTGLAVNTGELFF
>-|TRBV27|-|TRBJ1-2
TGTGCCAGCAGTCTCAGAGGGGATGTGCGCACCTTC
CASSLRGDVRTF
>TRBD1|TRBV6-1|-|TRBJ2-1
TGTGCCAGCAGTACCGGGACAGGGGGACGTGATGAGCAGTTCTTC
CASSTGTGGRDEQFF
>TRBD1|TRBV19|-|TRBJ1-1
TGTGCCAGTAGTATAGTTTTGGGCCAGGTACGGGACAGGGGAAGGAACACTGAAGCTTTCTTT
CASSIVLGQVRDRGRNTEAFF
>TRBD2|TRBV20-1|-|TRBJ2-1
TGCAGTGCTACCGGGACTAGCGGGAATCCTGAGCAGTTCTTC
CSATGTSGNPEQFF
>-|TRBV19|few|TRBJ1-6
TGTGCCAGCAATTTGGGTGGTTTCTCTAATTCACCCCTCCACTTT
CASNLGGFSNSPLHF
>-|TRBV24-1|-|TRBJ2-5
TGTGCCACCAGTGTGGGAGGCTCCGGGGAGACCCAGTACTTC
CATSVGGSGETQYF
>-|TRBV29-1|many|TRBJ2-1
TGCAGCGTAGCCAACAATGAGCAGTTCTTC
CSVANNEQFF
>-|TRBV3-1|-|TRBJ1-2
TGTGCCAGCAGCCAAGATTACAGTGGCTACACCTTC
CASSQDYSGYTF
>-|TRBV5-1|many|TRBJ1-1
TGCGCCAGCAGCTTGGCTGGGGGGATGGCCACTGAAGCTTTCTTT
CASSLAGGMATEAFF